One T cell receptor beta chain is described in this entry. Trimming shortened V by 6 bases and J by 0 bases, and 19 bases separated the two germline ends. The CDR3 contains 17 residues. A sample-barcoded 5' primer and a J-beta primer mix were used in a second PCR of roughly 7 to 12 cycles. TCRdb fed the 5' RACE reads into MiXCR, producing one record per CDR3 protein. Seen here are about 720,000 distinct CDR3 sequences, around 25% observed once, and the top ten hold more than 3%. This record belongs to a study of blood T cells in healthy people across ages. These records were also assigned to another study, of T cells of mothers and their children. That source reports: For unrelated pairs as for related ones, thymic selection shapes TCR recombination output similarly.

J is TRBJ2-3 and V is TRBV12-3 or TRBV12-4; no definite D call. Sequencing was performed on blood. This receptor was taken from a boy aged 5-17 years in good health. CDR3 nucleotides: TGTGCCAGCAGCCCACATAACCCCTCGCCGAGCACAGATACGCAGTATTTT. It specifies CASSPHNPSPSTDTQYF.